The following is a T cell receptor (beta chain) sequence with its context. Germline V CDR1 and CDR2: MNHEY, SVGAGI. This CDR3 has 14 residues. With 2 bases clipped from V and 3 bases from J, the junction kept 0 bases outside the gene matches. The data stem from a study of blood T cell repertoires in COVID-19. Study-level background: The samples span acute and convalescent COVID-19 from the United States, Italy and Spain. T cells, B-cell-depleted T cells, or PBMCs provided the cDNA or gDNA that served as material.

Original analysis: Reference gene primers were amplified, and this amplification served to estimate nucleated cell counts. Assay: immunoSEQ multiplex PCR; the TCRdb copy retains only in-frame clones and omits some. The DNA gave D and trimming, while V, J and clone size come from that table. Of approximately 150,000 clones listed, about nine tenths were seen once; the top ten hold around 40%. J is TRBJ1-2 and V is TRBV6-5, with TRBD1 identical over 10 bases. The receptor was isolated from a man aged 45-65 years who had recovered from COVID-19. The sequenced material came from peripheral blood. The CDR3 loop is CASSYGTGDYGYTF. CDR3 DNA sequence: TGTGCCAGCAGTTACGGGACAGGGGACTATGGCTACACCTTC.